These T cell receptor beta chains were read from a single sample in a study of blood T cell repertoires in COVID-19. Clones were read by immunoSEQ multiplex PCR, and TCRdb kept only the in-frame ones, dropping some. The table includes some 35,000 clones, 80% to 90% detected once. The specimen sequenced was peripheral blood. Receptor source: a man aged 60 to 75 with active COVID-19. The CDR3 runs from the conserved cysteine through the conserved F or W. The D gene is left open where the match is weak. Where a row states a size, it is once, few, many or the class of an expanded clone; other rows omit it.

v_call: TRBV7-2; j_call: TRBJ2-5; clone_size: .; cdr3_length: 18; d_call: TRBD2; cdr3_aa: CASSLERLAGVIGETQYF; cdr3_nt: TGTGCCAGCAGCTTAGAGCGACTAGCGGGAGTCATTGGAGAGACCCAGTACTTC
v_call: TRBV11-2; j_call: TRBJ2-3; clone_size: .; cdr3_length: 16; d_call: .; cdr3_aa: CASSLREARATDTQYF; cdr3_nt: TGTGCCAGCAGCCTAAGGGAGGCCAGGGCCACAGATACGCAGTATTTT
v_call: TRBV18; j_call: TRBJ1-1; clone_size: .; cdr3_length: 13; d_call: .; cdr3_aa: CASSPTRNTEAFF; cdr3_nt: TGTGCCAGCTCACCTACAAGGAACACTGAAGCTTTCTTT
v_call: TRBV7-9; j_call: TRBJ2-3; clone_size: .; cdr3_length: 17; d_call: TRBD2; cdr3_aa: CASSPRYETSGTDTQYF; cdr3_nt: TGTGCCAGCAGCCCCAGATATGAGACTAGCGGCACAGATACGCAGTATTTT
v_call: TRBV5-6; j_call: TRBJ2-1; clone_size: .; cdr3_length: 16; d_call: TRBD2; cdr3_aa: CASSFRRGEPYNEQFF; cdr3_nt: TGTGCCAGCAGCTTCCGCCGGGGGGAACCCTACAATGAGCAGTTCTTC
v_call: TRBV5-4; j_call: TRBJ2-1; clone_size: .; cdr3_length: 15; d_call: TRBD1; cdr3_aa: CASSKGQTRYNEQFF; cdr3_nt: TGTGCCAGCAGCAAGGGACAGACTCGATACAATGAGCAGTTCTTC
v_call: TRBV4-2; j_call: TRBJ2-2; clone_size: .; cdr3_length: 16; d_call: .; cdr3_aa: CASSQFMKPNTGELFF; cdr3_nt: TGTGCCAGCAGCCAATTTATGAAGCCGAACACCGGGGAGCTGTTTTTT
v_call: TRBV3-1/TRBV3-2; j_call: TRBJ1-4; clone_size: .; cdr3_length: 17; d_call: TRBD1; cdr3_aa: CASSQGSLQGFNEKLFF; cdr3_nt: TGTGCCAGCAGCCAAGGGTCCCTACAGGGGTTTAATGAAAAACTGTTTTTT
v_call: TRBV11-2; j_call: TRBJ1-1; clone_size: .; cdr3_length: 15; d_call: TRBD1; cdr3_aa: CASSHLDRVGVEAFF; cdr3_nt: TGTGCCAGCAGCCACCTTGACAGGGTTGGGGTTGAAGCTTTCTTT
v_call: TRBV12-3/TRBV12-4; j_call: TRBJ2-1; clone_size: .; cdr3_length: 12; d_call: .; cdr3_aa: CASKSGLNEQFF; cdr3_nt: TGTGCCAGCAAGAGCGGGTTGAATGAGCAGTTCTTC
v_call: TRBV18; j_call: TRBJ1-5; clone_size: .; cdr3_length: 16; d_call: .; cdr3_aa: CASSPTEVYPHQPQHF; cdr3_nt: TGTGCCAGCTCACCTACGGAGGTTTACCCCCATCAGCCCCAGCATTTT
v_call: TRBV4-1; j_call: TRBJ1-1; clone_size: .; cdr3_length: 13; d_call: .; cdr3_aa: CASSQPGSSEAFF; cdr3_nt: TGCGCCAGCAGCCAACCAGGGTCTTCTGAAGCTTTCTTT
v_call: TRBV5-4; j_call: TRBJ2-5; clone_size: .; cdr3_length: 14; d_call: TRBD1; cdr3_aa: CASWAQGVQETQYF; cdr3_nt: TGTGCCAGCTGGGCGCAGGGGGTTCAAGAGACCCAGTACTTC
v_call: TRBV3-1/TRBV3-2; j_call: TRBJ2-7; clone_size: .; cdr3_length: 15; d_call: TRBD2; cdr3_aa: CASSKGLAGTYEQYF; cdr3_nt: TGTGCCAGCAGCAAGGGACTAGCAGGTACCTACGAGCAGTACTTC
v_call: TRBV11-2; j_call: TRBJ1-2; clone_size: .; cdr3_length: 14; d_call: TRBD1; cdr3_aa: CASSPPGGAYGYTF; cdr3_nt: TGTGCCAGCAGCCCCCCAGGGGGCGCCTATGGCTACACCTTC
v_call: TRBV7-6; j_call: TRBJ2-1; clone_size: .; cdr3_length: 21; d_call: TRBD1; cdr3_aa: CASSRSESPGTGVGSYNEQFF; cdr3_nt: TGTGCCAGCAGCCGCTCCGAAAGTCCCGGGACAGGGGTCGGCTCCTACAATGAGCAGTTCTTC
v_call: TRBV10-1; j_call: TRBJ2-7; clone_size: .; cdr3_length: 13; d_call: .; cdr3_aa: CASSQGSNYEQYF; cdr3_nt: TGCGCCAGTTCCCAGGGTAGCAACTACGAGCAGTACTTC
v_call: TRBV19; j_call: TRBJ2-7; clone_size: .; cdr3_length: 14; d_call: .; cdr3_aa: CASSPRAPAYEQYF; cdr3_nt: TGTGCCAGTAGTCCCCGAGCGCCGGCCTACGAGCAGTACTTC
v_call: TRBV6-5; j_call: TRBJ1-5; clone_size: .; cdr3_length: 14; d_call: .; cdr3_aa: CASTWQDSNQPQHF; cdr3_nt: TGTGCCAGCACATGGCAGGATAGCAATCAGCCCCAGCATTTT
v_call: TRBV3-1/TRBV3-2; j_call: TRBJ2-1; clone_size: .; cdr3_length: 16; d_call: TRBD2; cdr3_aa: CASSLQTSGGRNEQFF; cdr3_nt: TGTGCCAGCAGCCTGCAGACTAGCGGGGGAAGGAATGAGCAGTTCTTC
v_call: TRBV12-5; j_call: TRBJ2-7; clone_size: .; cdr3_length: 13; d_call: TRBD1; cdr3_aa: CASPGQGFYEQYF; cdr3_nt: TGTGCTAGCCCGGGACAGGGCTTCTACGAGCAGTACTTC
v_call: TRBV21-1; j_call: TRBJ2-2; clone_size: once; cdr3_length: 16; d_call: .; cdr3_aa: CASSKRTGRACGELFF; cdr3_nt: TGTGCCAGCAGCAAAAGGACCGGGAGGGCCTGCGGGGAGCTGTTTTTT
v_call: TRBV5-1; j_call: TRBJ2-7; clone_size: .; cdr3_length: 13; d_call: .; cdr3_aa: CASSLGYGYEQYF; cdr3_nt: TGCGCCAGCAGCTTGGGCTACGGCTACGAGCAGTACTTC
v_call: TRBV5-8; j_call: TRBJ1-3; clone_size: .; cdr3_length: 15; d_call: .; cdr3_aa: CASSLRGFGGNTIYF; cdr3_nt: TGTGCCAGCAGCTTGAGGGGGTTCGGAGGAAACACCATATATTTT
v_call: TRBV5-1; j_call: TRBJ2-5; clone_size: .; cdr3_length: 16; d_call: .; cdr3_aa: CASSPYRAPDQETQYF; cdr3_nt: TGCGCCAGCAGCCCGTACAGGGCCCCGGATCAAGAGACCCAGTACTTC
v_call: TRBV7-2; j_call: TRBJ2-1; clone_size: .; cdr3_length: 16; d_call: TRBD2; cdr3_aa: CASSPQGAGVYNEQFF; cdr3_nt: TGTGCCAGCAGCCCCCAGGGAGCGGGAGTGTACAATGAGCAGTTCTTC
v_call: TRBV27; j_call: TRBJ2-1; clone_size: .; cdr3_length: 12; d_call: .; cdr3_aa: CAISSGYNEQFF; cdr3_nt: TGTGCCATTTCGAGCGGTTACAATGAGCAGTTCTTC
v_call: TRBV2; j_call: TRBJ2-2; clone_size: once; cdr3_length: 16; d_call: TRBD1; cdr3_aa: CASSDPTGNLPGELFF; cdr3_nt: TGTGCCAGCAGTGATCCGACAGGGAACTTACCCGGGGAGCTGTTTTTT
v_call: TRBV10-1; j_call: TRBJ2-1; clone_size: .; cdr3_length: 15; d_call: TRBD1; cdr3_aa: CASSPNTGTGDEQFF; cdr3_nt: TGCGCCAGCAGTCCAAATACCGGGACAGGGGACGAGCAGTTCTTC
v_call: TRBV6-4; j_call: TRBJ2-1; clone_size: .; cdr3_length: 15; d_call: .; cdr3_aa: CASSATGDPYNEQFF; cdr3_nt: TGTGCCAGCAGTGCCACGGGAGATCCTTACAATGAGCAGTTCTTC
v_call: TRBV5-1; j_call: TRBJ2-5; clone_size: .; cdr3_length: 15; d_call: .; cdr3_aa: CASSLLPGVEETQYF; cdr3_nt: TGCGCCAGCAGCTTGCTCCCCGGGGTTGAAGAGACCCAGTACTTC